This TCR beta chain was profiled in a study of blood T cell repertoires in COVID-19. Study information: Specimens from acute and convalescent COVID-19 originated in the United States, Italy and Spain.

Germline V gives CDR1 SNHLY, CDR2 FYNNEI. This CDR3 contains 13 residues. V lost 5 bases and J lost 4, with 8 bases in between. Assay: immunoSEQ multiplex PCR; the TCRdb copy retains only in-frame clones and omits some. The repertoire has around 190,000 clones, about four fifths of them found once; the top ten carry about 10%. The material sequenced was peripheral blood. The sequence was obtained from a woman between 35 and 50 years old with COVID-19, enrolled during active disease. The chain joins TRBV2 to TRBJ1-4; TRBD1 might be the D (6 bases). The CDR3 spells CASSLQGNEKLFF. CDR3 DNA sequence: TGTGCCAGCAGTCTACAGGGTAATGAAAAACTGTTTTTT.